This TCR beta chain derives from a study of sequential checkpoint blockade in melanoma. Treatment in this sample: randomized to nivolumab then ipilimumab (arm A) or the reverse (arm B). V lost 6 bases, J lost 8 bases, and 14 bases lay in between. This CDR3 region has 13 residues. Germline CDR1 is LNHNV and CDR2 is YYDKDF (reference sequence). Repertoires were generated with immunoSEQ multiplex PCR, while TCRdb's copy carries only in-frame clones and drops some. The data show fewer than 40,000 clones, approximately 91% seen once. The TCR comes from a human donor with melanoma. Sequences were derived from CD8+ T cells sorted from blood (inferred from file names), sampled from a patient given nivolumab and ipilimumab in sequence. This sequence joins TRBV15 and TRBJ2-1; possible D gene TRBD2, 5 bases. DNA for the CDR3: TGTGCCACCAGGTTTGGTGGAGGCTATGAGCAGTTCTTC. It codes for CATRFGGGYEQFF.